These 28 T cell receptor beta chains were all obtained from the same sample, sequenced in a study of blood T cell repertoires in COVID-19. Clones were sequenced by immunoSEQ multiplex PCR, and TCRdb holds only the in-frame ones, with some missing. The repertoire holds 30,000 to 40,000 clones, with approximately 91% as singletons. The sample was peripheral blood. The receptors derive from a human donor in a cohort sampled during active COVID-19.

The CDR3 DNA sequence: TGTGCCAGCAGCCCACCCACCGGGGAGGGTAGGACTGAAGCTTTCTTT. It translates to CASSPPTGEGRTEAFF. The V gene is TRBV3-1 (or the pseudogene TRBV3-2), the J gene TRBJ1-1, with D unclear. Trimming left V 4 bases short and J 5 bases short, with 20 bases between. Germline CDR1 and CDR2: LGHDT and YNNKEL (reference sequence). CDR3 length: 16 residues.

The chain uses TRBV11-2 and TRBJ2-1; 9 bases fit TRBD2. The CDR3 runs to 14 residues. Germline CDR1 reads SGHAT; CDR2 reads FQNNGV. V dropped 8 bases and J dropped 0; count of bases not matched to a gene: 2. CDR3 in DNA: TGTGCCAGCGGGCGGGGGGGCTCCTACAATGAGCAGTTCTTC. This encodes CASGRGGSYNEQFF.

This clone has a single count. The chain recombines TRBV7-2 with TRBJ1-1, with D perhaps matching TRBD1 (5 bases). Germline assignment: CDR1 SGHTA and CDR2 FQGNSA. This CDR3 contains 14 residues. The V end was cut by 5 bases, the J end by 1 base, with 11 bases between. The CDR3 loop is CASSPPGRNTEAFF. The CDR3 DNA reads TGTGCCAGCAGCCCGCCAGGGCGGAACACTGAAGCTTTCTTT.

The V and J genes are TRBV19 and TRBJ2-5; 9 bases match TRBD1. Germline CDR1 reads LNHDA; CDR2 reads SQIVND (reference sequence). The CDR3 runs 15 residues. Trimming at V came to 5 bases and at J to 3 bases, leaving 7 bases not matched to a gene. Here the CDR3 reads CASSHTGTGKETQYF. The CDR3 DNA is TGTGCCAGTAGTCATACCGGGACAGGGAAAGAGACCCAGTACTTC. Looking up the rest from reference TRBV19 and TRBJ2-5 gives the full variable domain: DGGITQSPKYLFRKEGQNVTLSCEQNLNHDAMYWYRQDPGQGLRLIYYSQIVNDFQKGDIAEGYSVSREKKESFPLTVTSAQKNPTAFYLCASSHTGTGKETQYFGPGTRLLVL.

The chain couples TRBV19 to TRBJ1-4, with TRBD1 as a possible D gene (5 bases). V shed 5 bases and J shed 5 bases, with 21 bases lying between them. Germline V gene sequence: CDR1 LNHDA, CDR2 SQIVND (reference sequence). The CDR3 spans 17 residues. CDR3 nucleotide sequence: TGTGCCAGTAGTTCCCTGACAGCAGCCGCGGGAAATGAAAAACTGTTTTTT. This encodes CASSSLTAAAGNEKLFF.

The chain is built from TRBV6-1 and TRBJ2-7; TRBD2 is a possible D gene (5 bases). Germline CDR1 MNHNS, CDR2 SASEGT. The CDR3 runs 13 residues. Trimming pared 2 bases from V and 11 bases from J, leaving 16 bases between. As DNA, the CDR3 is TGTGCCAGCAGTGAAATACCCGAAATGCGGGAGTACGTC. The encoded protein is CASSEIPEMREYV.

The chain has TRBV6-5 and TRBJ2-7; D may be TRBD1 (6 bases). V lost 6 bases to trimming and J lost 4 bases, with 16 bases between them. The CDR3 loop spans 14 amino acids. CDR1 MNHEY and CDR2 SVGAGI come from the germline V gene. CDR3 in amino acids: CASRNRDGWYEQYV. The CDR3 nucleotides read TGTGCCAGCAGAAACAGGGACGGGTGGTACGAGCAGTACGTC.

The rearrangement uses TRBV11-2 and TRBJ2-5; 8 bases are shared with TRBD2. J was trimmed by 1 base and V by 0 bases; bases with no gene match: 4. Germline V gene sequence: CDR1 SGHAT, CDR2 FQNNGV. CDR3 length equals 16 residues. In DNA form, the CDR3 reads TGTGCCAGCAGCTTAGATAGCGGGATGTCCCAAGAGACCCAGTACTTC. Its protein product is CASSLDSGMSQETQYF.

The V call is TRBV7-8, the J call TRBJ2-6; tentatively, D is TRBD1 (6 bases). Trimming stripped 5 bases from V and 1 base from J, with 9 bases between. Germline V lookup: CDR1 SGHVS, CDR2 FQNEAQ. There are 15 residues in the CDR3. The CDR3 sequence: CASSLGTSGANVLTF. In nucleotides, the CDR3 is TGTGCCAGCAGCCTCGGGACATCTGGGGCCAACGTCCTGACTTTC.

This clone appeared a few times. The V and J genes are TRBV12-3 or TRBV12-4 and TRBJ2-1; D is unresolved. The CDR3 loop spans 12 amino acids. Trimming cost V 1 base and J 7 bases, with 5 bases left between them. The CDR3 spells CASSLVRNEQFF. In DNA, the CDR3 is TGTGCCAGCAGTTTAGTTAGAAATGAGCAGTTCTTC.

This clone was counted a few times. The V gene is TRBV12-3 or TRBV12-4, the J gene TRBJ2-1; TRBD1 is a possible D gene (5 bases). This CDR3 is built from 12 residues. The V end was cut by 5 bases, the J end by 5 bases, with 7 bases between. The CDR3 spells CASSRQNNEQFF. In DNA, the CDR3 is TGTGCCAGCAGTCGACAGAACAATGAGCAGTTCTTC.

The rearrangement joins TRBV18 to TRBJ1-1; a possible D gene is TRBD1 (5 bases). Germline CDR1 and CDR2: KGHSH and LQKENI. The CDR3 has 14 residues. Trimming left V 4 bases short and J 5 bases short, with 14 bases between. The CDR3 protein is CASSRGEVATEAFF. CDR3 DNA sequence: TGTGCCAGCTCACGGGGGGAGGTGGCGACTGAAGCTTTCTTT.

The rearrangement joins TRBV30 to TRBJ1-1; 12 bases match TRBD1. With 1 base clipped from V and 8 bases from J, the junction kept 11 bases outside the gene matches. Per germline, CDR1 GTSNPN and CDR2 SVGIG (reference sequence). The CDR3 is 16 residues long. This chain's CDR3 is CAWSARRDRGPKEAFF. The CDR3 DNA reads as TGTGCCTGGAGTGCCCGACGGGACAGGGGGCCTAAGGAAGCTTTCTTT.

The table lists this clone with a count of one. CDR3 DNA: TGCGCCAGCAGTGAAAAGATGGGTGACAGGGGCGACGTC. It is translated as CASSEKMGDRGDV. The chain is built from TRBV10-1 and TRBJ2-7; 8 bases map to TRBD1. Germline V CDR1 and CDR2: WNHNN, SYGVQD (reference sequence). This CDR3 region has 13 residues.

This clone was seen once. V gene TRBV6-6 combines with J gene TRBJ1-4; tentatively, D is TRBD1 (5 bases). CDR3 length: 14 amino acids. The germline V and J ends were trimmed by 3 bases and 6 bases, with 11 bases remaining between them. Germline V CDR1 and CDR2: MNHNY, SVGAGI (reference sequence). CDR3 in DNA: TGTGCCAGCAGTTATCGGGGGAACCATGAAAAACTGTTTTTT. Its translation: CASSYRGNHEKLFF.

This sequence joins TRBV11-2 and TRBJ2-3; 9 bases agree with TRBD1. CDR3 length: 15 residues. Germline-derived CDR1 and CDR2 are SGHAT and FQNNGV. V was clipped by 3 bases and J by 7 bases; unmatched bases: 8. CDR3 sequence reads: CASSFTGTGFNTQYF. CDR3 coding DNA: TGTGCCAGCAGCTTCACCGGGACAGGGTTTAATACGCAGTATTTT.

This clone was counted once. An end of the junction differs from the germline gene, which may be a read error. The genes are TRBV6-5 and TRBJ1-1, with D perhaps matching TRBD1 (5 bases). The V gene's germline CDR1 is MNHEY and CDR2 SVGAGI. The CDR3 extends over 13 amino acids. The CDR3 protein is CASSYSARADAFF. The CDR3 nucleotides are TGTGCCAGCAGTTACTCAGCCAGGGCTGACGCTTTCTTT.

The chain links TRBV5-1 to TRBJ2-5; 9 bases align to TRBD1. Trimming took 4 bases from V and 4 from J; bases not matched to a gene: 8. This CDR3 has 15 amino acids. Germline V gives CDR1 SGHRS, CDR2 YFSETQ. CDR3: CASSPTETGGETQYF. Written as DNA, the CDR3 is TGCGCCAGCAGCCCTACAGAGACAGGGGGAGAGACCCAGTACTTC.

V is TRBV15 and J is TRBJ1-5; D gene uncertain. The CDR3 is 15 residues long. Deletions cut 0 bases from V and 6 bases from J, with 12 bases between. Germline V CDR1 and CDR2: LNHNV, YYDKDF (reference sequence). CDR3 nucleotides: TGTGCCACCAGCAGAGATCGTGGGGAGAGTCAGCCCCAGCATTTT. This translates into CATSRDRGESQPQHF.

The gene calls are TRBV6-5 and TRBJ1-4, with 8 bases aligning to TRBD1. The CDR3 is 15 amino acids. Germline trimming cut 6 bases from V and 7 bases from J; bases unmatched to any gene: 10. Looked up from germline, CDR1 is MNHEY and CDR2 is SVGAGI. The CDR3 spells CASRDTGGGGEKLFF. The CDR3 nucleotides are TGTGCCAGCAGGGACACAGGGGGAGGAGGTGAAAAACTGTTTTTT.

Here the CDR3 DNA reads TGTGCCAGCTCACCCCTCCGAAGGGGCGACACAGATACGCAGTATTTT. Translated, it gives CASSPLRRGDTDTQYF. This chain joins TRBV18 and TRBJ2-3; possible D gene TRBD1, 5 bases. The CDR3 is 16 amino acids. The ends were cut back, 3 bases at V and 2 bases at J, with 15 bases in the middle. Germline V gene data show CDR1 as KGHSH and CDR2 as LQKENI.

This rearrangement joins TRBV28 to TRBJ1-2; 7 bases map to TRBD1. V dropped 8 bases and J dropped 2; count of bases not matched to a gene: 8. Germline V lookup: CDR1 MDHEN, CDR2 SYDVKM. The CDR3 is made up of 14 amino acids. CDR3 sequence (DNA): TGTGCCAGCGGGGACAGTTTCCTAAACTATGGCTACACCTTC. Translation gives CASGDSFLNYGYTF.

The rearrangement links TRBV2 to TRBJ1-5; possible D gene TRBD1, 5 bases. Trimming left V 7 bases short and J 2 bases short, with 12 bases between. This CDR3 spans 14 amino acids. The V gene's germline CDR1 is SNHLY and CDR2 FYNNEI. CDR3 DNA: TGTGCCAGCATGGGGGGAGGAGGCAATCAGCCCCAGCATTTT. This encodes CASMGGGGNQPQHF.

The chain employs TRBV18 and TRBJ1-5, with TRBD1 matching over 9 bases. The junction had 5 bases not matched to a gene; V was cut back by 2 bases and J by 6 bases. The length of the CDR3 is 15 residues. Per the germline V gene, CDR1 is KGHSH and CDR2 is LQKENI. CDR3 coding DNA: TGTGCCAGCTCACCAGGGACAGGGTATGCTCAGCCCCAGCATTTT. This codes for CASSPGTGYAQPQHF.

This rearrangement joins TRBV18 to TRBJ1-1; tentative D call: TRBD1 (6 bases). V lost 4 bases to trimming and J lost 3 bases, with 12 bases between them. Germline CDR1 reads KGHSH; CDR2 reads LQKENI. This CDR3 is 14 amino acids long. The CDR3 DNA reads TGTGCCAGCTCACGGGACACCCTGGACACTGAAGCTTTCTTT. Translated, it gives CASSRDTLDTEAFF.

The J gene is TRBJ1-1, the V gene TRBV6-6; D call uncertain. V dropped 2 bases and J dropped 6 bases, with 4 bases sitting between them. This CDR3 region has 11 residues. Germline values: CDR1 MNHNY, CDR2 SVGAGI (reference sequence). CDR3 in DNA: TGTGCCAGCAGTTACGGAGCTGAAGCTTTCTTT. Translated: CASSYGAEAFF.

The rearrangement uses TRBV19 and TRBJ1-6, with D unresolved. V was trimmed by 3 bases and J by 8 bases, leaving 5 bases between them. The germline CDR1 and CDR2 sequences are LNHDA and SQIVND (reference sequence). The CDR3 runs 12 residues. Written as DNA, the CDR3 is TGTGCCAGTAGTATCTCTGATTCACCCCTCCACTTT. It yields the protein CASSISDSPLHF.

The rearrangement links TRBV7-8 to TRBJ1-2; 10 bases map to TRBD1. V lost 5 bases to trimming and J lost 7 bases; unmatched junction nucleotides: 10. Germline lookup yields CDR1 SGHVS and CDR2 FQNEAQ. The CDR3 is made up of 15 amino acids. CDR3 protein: CASSPEPGTGVGYTF. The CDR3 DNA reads TGTGCCAGCAGCCCAGAGCCCGGGACAGGGGTTGGCTACACCTTC.